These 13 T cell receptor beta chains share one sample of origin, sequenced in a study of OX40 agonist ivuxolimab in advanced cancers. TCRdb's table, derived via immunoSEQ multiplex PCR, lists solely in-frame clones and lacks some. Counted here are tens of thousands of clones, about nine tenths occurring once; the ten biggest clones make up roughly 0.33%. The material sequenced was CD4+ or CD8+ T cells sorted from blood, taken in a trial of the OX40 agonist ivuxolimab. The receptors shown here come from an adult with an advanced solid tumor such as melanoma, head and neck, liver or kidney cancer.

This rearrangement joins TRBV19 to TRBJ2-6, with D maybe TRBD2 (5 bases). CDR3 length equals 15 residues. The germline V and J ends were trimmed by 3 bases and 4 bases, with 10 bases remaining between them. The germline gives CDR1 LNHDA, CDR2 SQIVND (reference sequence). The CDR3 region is CASSIGGAGANVLTF. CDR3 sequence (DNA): TGTGCCAGTAGTATTGGAGGAGCGGGGGCCAACGTCCTGACTTTC.

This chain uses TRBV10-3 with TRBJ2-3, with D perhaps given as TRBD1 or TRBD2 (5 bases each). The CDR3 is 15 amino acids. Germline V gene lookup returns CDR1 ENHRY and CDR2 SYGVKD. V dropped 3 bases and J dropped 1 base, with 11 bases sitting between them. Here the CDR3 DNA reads TGTGCCATCAGTGAATGGGACCCGGGCACAGATACGCAGTATTTT. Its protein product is CAISEWDPGTDTQYF.

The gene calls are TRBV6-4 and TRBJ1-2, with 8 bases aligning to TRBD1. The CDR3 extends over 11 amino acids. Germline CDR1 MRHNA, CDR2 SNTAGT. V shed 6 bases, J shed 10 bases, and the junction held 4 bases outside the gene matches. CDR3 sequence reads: CASSSGQDYTF. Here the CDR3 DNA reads TGTGCCAGCAGCTCGGGACAGGACTACACCTTC.

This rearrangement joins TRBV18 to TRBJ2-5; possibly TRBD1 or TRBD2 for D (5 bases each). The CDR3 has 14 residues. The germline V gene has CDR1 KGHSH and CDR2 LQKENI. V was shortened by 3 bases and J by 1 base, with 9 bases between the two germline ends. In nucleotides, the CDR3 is TGTGCCAGCTCACCCGGGACGGTCCAAGAGACCCAGTACTTC. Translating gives CASSPGTVQETQYF.

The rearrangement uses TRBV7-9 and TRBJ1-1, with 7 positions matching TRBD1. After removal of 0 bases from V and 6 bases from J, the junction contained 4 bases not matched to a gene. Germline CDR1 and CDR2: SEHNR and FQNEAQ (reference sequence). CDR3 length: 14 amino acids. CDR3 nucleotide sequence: TGTGCCAGCAGCTTAGCGGGACAGTTTCCTGAAGCTTTCTTT. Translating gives CASSLAGQFPEAFF. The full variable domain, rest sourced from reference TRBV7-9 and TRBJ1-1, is DTGVSQNPRHKITKRGQNVTFRCDPISEHNRLYWYRQTLGQGPEFLTYFQNEAQLEKSRLLSDRFSAERPKGSFSTLEIQRTEQGDSAMYLCASSLAGQFPEAFFGQGTRLTVV.

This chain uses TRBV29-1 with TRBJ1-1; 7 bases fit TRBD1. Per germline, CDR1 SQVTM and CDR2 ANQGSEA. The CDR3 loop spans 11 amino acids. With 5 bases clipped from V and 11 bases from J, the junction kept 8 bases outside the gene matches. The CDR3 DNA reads TGCAGCGTTACAGACAGGGTGTGGGCTTTCTTT. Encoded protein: CSVTDRVWAFF.

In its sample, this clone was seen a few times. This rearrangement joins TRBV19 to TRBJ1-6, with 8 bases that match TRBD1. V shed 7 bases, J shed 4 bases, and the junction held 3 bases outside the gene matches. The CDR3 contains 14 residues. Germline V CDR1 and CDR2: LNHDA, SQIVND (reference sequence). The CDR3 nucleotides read TGTGCCAGTACGACAGGGGTTTATAATTCACCCCTCCACTTT. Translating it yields CASTTGVYNSPLHF. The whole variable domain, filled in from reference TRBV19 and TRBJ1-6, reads DGGITQSPKYLFRKEGQNVTLSCEQNLNHDAMYWYRQDPGQGLRLIYYSQIVNDFQKGDIAEGYSVSREKKESFPLTVTSAQKNPTAFYLCASTTGVYNSPLHFGNGTRLTVT.

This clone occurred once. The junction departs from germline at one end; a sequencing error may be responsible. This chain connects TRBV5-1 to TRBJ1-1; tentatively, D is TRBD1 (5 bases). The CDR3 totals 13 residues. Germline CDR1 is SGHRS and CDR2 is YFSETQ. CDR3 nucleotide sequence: TGCACCAGCAGCTTGGAGGGGACCACTGAAGCTTTCTTT. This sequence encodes CTSSLEGTTEAFF.

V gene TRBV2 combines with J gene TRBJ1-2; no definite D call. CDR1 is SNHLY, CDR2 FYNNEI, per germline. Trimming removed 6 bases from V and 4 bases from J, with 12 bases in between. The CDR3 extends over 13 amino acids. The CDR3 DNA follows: TGTGCCAGCAGCCGGGGAGCGGGCTATGGCTACACCTTC. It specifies CASSRGAGYGYTF.

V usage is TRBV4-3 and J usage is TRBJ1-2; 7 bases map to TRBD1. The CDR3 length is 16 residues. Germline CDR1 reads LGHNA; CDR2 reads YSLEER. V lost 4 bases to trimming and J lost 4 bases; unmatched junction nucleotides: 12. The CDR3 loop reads CASSPQTAGGIYGYTF. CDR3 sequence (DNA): TGCGCCAGCAGCCCTCAGACGGCAGGGGGAATCTATGGCTACACCTTC.

CDR3 in amino acids: CASSANTDTEAFF. CDR3 nucleotide sequence: TGTGCCAGCAGTGCGAATACAGACACTGAAGCTTTCTTT. The V gene is TRBV6-4, the J gene TRBJ1-1; D ambiguous. The germline V gene encodes CDR1 MRHNA and CDR2 SNTAGT. V shed 4 bases and J shed 3 bases, with 9 bases lying between them. The CDR3 totals 13 residues.

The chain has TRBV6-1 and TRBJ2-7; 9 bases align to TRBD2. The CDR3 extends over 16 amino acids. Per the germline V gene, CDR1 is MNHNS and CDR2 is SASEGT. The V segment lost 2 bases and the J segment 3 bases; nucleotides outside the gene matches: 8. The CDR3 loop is CASSESLAGALYEQYV. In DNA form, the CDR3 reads TGTGCCAGCAGTGAATCTTTAGCGGGGGCCCTCTACGAGCAGTACGTC.

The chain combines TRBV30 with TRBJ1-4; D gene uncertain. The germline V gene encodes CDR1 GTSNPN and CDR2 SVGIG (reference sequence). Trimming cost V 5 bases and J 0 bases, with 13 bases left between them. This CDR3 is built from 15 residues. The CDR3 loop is CAWGKGTATNEKLFF. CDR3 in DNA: TGTGCCTGGGGTAAGGGAACTGCAACTAATGAAAAACTGTTTTTT.